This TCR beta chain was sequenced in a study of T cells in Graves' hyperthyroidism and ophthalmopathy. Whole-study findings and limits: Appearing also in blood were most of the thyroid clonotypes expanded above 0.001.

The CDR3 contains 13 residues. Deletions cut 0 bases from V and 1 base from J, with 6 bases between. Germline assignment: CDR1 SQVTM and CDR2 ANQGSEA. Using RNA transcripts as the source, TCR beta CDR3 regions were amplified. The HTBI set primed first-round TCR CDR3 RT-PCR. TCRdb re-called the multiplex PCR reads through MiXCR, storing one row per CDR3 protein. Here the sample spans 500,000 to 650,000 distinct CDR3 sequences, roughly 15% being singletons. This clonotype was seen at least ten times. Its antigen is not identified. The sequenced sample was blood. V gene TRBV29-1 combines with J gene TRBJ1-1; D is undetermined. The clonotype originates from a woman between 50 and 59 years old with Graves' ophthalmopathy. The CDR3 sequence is CSVEEGGNTEAFF. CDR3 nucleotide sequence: TGCAGCGTTGAAGAGGGAGGGAACACTGAAGCTTTCTTT.